The rows below give T cell receptor beta chains drawn from one sample of a study of OX40 agonist ivuxolimab in advanced cancers. Sequenced by immunoSEQ multiplex PCR; TCRdb stores in-frame clones only, minus some. Of 100,000 or so clones listed, 75% to 95% are singletons. The sample consisted of CD4+ or CD8+ T cells sorted from blood, taken in a trial of the OX40 agonist ivuxolimab. These receptor sequences come from an adult with an advanced solid tumor such as melanoma, head and neck, liver or kidney cancer. The CDR3 runs from the conserved cysteine through the conserved F or W. Fields, in order: clone size, V gene, D gene, J gene, CDR3 protein. D genes are given only for firm matches. Only part of the rows carry a size: once, few, many, or a class if the clone is expanded.

>.|TRBV7-9|.|TRBJ1-4
CASSFREGEKLFF
>.|TRBV4-2|.|TRBJ2-7
CASSQATGASYEQYF
>once|TRBV19|TRBD1|TRBJ2-7
CASSTYRDSYEQYF
>.|TRBV7-9|.|TRBJ2-7
CASSRQLGNDEQYF
>.|TRBV10-2|.|TRBJ2-3
CASSEIGGALTSTDTQYF
>.|TRBV30|.|TRBJ2-7
CAWKRSAFEQYF
>.|TRBV19|TRBD1|TRBJ1-5
CASSIRDRGSRNQPQHF
>.|TRBV18|.|TRBJ2-7
CASSPRNILSYEQYF
>.|TRBV7-2|TRBD1|TRBJ2-7
CASSLGDRRDAYEQYF
>.|TRBV11-2|.|TRBJ2-1
CASSLALSYNEQFF
>.|TRBV7-2|.|TRBJ2-2
CASSPTGPRGGELFF
>once|TRBV7-6|.|TRBJ2-7
CASSLGTTTPRQYF
>.|TRBV7-3|TRBD2|TRBJ2-1
CASSLTSVSSGRDNEQFF
>once|TRBV7-9|.|TRBJ2-7
CASSGSLQLYEQYF
>.|TRBV5-6|TRBD1|TRBJ1-3
CASSRTGAGNTIYF
>.|TRBV7-8|.|TRBJ2-3
CASSLEGRDTQYF
>.|TRBV9|TRBD1|TRBJ1-1
CASSGTGGLWAFF
>.|TRBV30|TRBD1|TRBJ1-5
CAWSRQGDQPQHF
>.|TRBV27|.|TRBJ2-5
CASTRGAGETQYF
>.|TRBV6-5|.|TRBJ1-5
CASSYSGRLNQPQHF
>.|TRBV4-3|TRBD2|TRBJ2-1
CASSQPGLAGNEQFF
>.|TRBV5-1|TRBD1|TRBJ2-3
CASSLGQGADTQYF
>.|TRBV5-4|TRBD1|TRBJ2-7
CASSLRDRTYEQYF
>once|TRBV4-3|.|TRBJ1-2
CASSQVRESYGYTF
>.|TRBV6-6|.|TRBJ1-1
CASSFGTEAFF
>.|TRBV19|TRBD1|TRBJ1-4
CASSRQGATNEKLFF
>once|TRBV11-2|.|TRBJ2-5
CASSSDRWETQYF
>.|TRBV5-1|.|TRBJ1-4
CASSLGATNEKLFF
>.|TRBV28|.|TRBJ1-6
CASSSPADNSPLHF
>.|TRBV11-3|.|TRBJ1-5
CASSLGPAEPQHF
>.|TRBV29-1|TRBD2|TRBJ2-3
CSVDLAGDGTDTQYF
>.|TRBV5-4|TRBD2|TRBJ2-1
CASSLSKAGTHVQFF
>few|TRBV14|TRBD2|TRBJ2-5
CASSLWTSKETQYF
>.|TRBV4-2|.|TRBJ2-1
CASSLSGRVSYNEQFF
>.|TRBV9|TRBD1|TRBJ2-1
CASSGQGPSTEQFF
>.|TRBV10-1|.|TRBJ2-4
CASSEGFGAKNIQYF
>.|TRBV28|.|TRBJ2-7
CAIRGDMSYEQYF
>.|TRBV9|TRBD2|TRBJ2-1
CASSVEKRGGLHEQFF
>.|TRBV4-2|.|TRBJ2-1
CASSHGQNNEQFF
>once|TRBV19|.|TRBJ2-2
CATPGEGIYTGELFF
>.|TRBV7-9|.|TRBJ1-4
CASSLAEGAGEKLFF
>.|TRBV27|TRBD1|TRBJ1-5
CASSSTGYQPQHF
>.|TRBV27|.|TRBJ2-7
CASRNFGTQAYEQYF
>.|TRBV7-3|.|TRBJ2-7
CASSLGASSYEQYF
>.|TRBV19|.|TRBJ1-4
CASRSGSNEKLFF
>once|TRBV5-1|.|TRBJ1-4
CASSHQTGATNEKLFF
>.|TRBV18|.|TRBJ1-1
CASSPRTYMNTEAFF
>.|TRBV30|TRBD1|TRBJ2-7
CAWSGQYEQYF